This is a list of T cell receptor beta chains from one sample in a study of T cell responses to AZD1222 COVID-19 vaccine. Produced via immunoSEQ multiplex PCR; TCRdb's table is partial and in-frame only. The table includes 120,000 to 150,000 clones, approximately 90% detected once. Sequencing used peripheral blood, obtained on day 0 of AZD1222 vaccination. These receptors all come from an adult in good health. CDR3s include the opening cysteine and the closing phenylalanine or tryptophan. D genes are given only for firm matches. For some rows the clone size is stated as once, few or many, or as a class when expanded; others skip it.

TRBJ2-1	TRBD1	-	TRBV28	TGTGCCAGCACTCCCCATGGGGGACAGGGATTTAATGAGCAGTTCTTC	CASTPHGGQGFNEQFF
TRBJ2-7	-	once	TRBV5-5	TGTGCCAGCAGCTTTGCCCCCTCCTACGAGCAGTACTTC	CASSFAPSYEQYF
TRBJ2-5	-	-	TRBV20-1	TGCAGTGCTAGTGGGGACGGGGCAGAGACCCAGTACTTC	CSASGDGAETQYF
TRBJ2-2	-	-	TRBV29-1	TGCAGCGCTGAACTCTTGAACACCGGGGAGCTGTTTTTT	CSAELLNTGELFF
TRBJ2-2	-	-	TRBV6-5	TGTGCCAGCGCGAGGGGGTGGACCGGGGAGCTGTTTTTT	CASARGWTGELFF
TRBJ1-2	-	-	TRBV6-5	TGTGCCAGCAGGCCGGACGGACTGAACTATGGCTACACCTTC	CASRPDGLNYGYTF
TRBJ1-5	-	-	TRBV18	TGTGCCAGCTCACCGGGGCGGGCAGGGACCAATCAGCCCCAGCATTTT	CASSPGRAGTNQPQHF
TRBJ2-4	-	once	TRBV29-1	TGCAGCGTGGTTGACAGAACCAAAAACATTCAGTACTTC	CSVVDRTKNIQYF
TRBJ1-4	-	once	TRBV2	TGTGCCAGCAGAAGGACAGAGAATGAAAAACTGTTTTTT	CASRRTENEKLFF
TRBJ1-2	-	-	TRBV9	TGTGCCAGCAGCAGGACAGCCGGCTATGGCTACACCTTC	CASSRTAGYGYTF
TRBJ1-2	-	-	TRBV7-9	TGTGCCAGCAGCTTAGGGGGACCTGGGCATGGCTACACCTTC	CASSLGGPGHGYTF
TRBJ2-7	TRBD2	-	TRBV6-6	TGTGCCAGCAGTTTTAGCGGGGGGCACGAGCAGTACTTC	CASSFSGGHEQYF
TRBJ1-2	TRBD1	once	TRBV7-9	TGTGCCAGCAGCTTTGGACAGGGGAACTATGGCTACACCTTC	CASSFGQGNYGYTF
TRBJ1-1	-	-	TRBV19	TGTGCCAGTAAGTCGCAGGGCCTGAACACTGAAGCTTTCTTT	CASKSQGLNTEAFF
TRBJ1-6	TRBD1	-	TRBV28	TGTGCCAGCAGTTTCGACAGGGGTTCACCCCTCCACTTT	CASSFDRGSPLHF
TRBJ2-3	TRBD1	-	TRBV4-3	TGCGCCAGCAGCCAAGCTGACAGGGGGCATACAGATACGCAGTATTTT	CASSQADRGHTDTQYF
TRBJ2-6	-	-	TRBV5-1	TGCGCCAGCAGCTTGGCCGTTGTGAGCCGTGGGGCCAACGTCCTGACTTTC	CASSLAVVSRGANVLTF
TRBJ1-1	-	-	TRBV4-3	TGCGCCAGCAGCCAATTGACTGGCTACACTGAAGCTTTCTTT	CASSQLTGYTEAFF
TRBJ1-3	-	-	TRBV6-1	TGTGCCAGCAGTGAAGAATCGAACTCTGGAAACACCATATATTTT	CASSEESNSGNTIYF
TRBJ1-1	-	-	TRBV28	TGTGCCAGCAGTTTACCGGACAGACCGAACACTGAAGCTTTCTTT	CASSLPDRPNTEAFF
TRBJ2-3	TRBD2	-	TRBV30	TGTGCCTGGAGTGCAGCGGGAGGTTTTGCAGATACGCAGTATTTT	CAWSAAGGFADTQYF
TRBJ2-7	-	-	TRBV25-1	TGTGCCAGCAGTGATCCGGACAAATACGAGCAGTACTTC	CASSDPDKYEQYF
TRBJ1-2	-	-	TRBV5-8	TGTGCCAGCAGCTTTGGCAGCGGTCCCTATGGCTACACCTTC	CASSFGSGPYGYTF
TRBJ1-2	-	-	TRBV6-1	TGTGCCAGCAGTGTTTGGCGGGATCTTAACAACTATGGCTACACCTTC	CASSVWRDLNNYGYTF
TRBJ2-2	-	-	TRBV28	TGTGCCAGCAGACGATACTATAGTACCGGGGAGCTGTTTTTT	CASRRYYSTGELFF
TRBJ2-1	TRBD1	-	TRBV9	TGTGCCAGCAGCCCGCCTTGGGACAGGGGGTACAATGAGCAGTTCTTC	CASSPPWDRGYNEQFF
TRBJ2-3	TRBD2	-	TRBV19	TGTGCCAGTAGTTTAGCGGGAGGCACAGATACGCAGTATTTT	CASSLAGGTDTQYF
TRBJ2-2	-	once	TRBV5-1	TGCGCCAGCAGCCCACGGCCCAGGGGCACCGGGGAGCTGTTTTTT	CASSPRPRGTGELFF
TRBJ1-1	-	once	TRBV28	TGTGCCAGCAGTTTATCAAGGGGGATTCGTACTTTCTTT	CASSLSRGIRTFF
TRBJ1-2	TRBD1	-	TRBV6-2/TRBV6-3	TGTGCCAGCAGTTACCCCCGGGAGGACAGGGGGCCTAACTATGGCTACACCTTC	CASSYPREDRGPNYGYTF
TRBJ2-5	-	once	TRBV7-9	TGTGCCAGCAGCTCAGACTTGGCAGCACTTAAAGAGACCCAGTACTTC	CASSSDLAALKETQYF
TRBJ2-1	-	few	TRBV19	TGTGCCAGTAGTAATCTAGCGTTCTCCTACAATGAGCAGTTCTTC	CASSNLAFSYNEQFF
TRBJ2-5	-	-	TRBV28	TGTGCCAGCAGTTTCCCACAGGGTCGAGAGACCCAGTACTTC	CASSFPQGRETQYF
TRBJ2-6	-	-	TRBV6-2/TRBV6-3	TGTGCCAGCAGTTACTCTTGGGACTCCGTTAGCTCTGGGGCCAACGTCCTGACTTTC	CASSYSWDSVSSGANVLTF
TRBJ2-1	-	-	TRBV7-9	TGTGCCAGCAGCCAGAGTACCTACAATGAGCAGTTCTTC	CASSQSTYNEQFF
TRBJ2-1	-	-	TRBV27	TGTGCCAGCAGCCCCAGTTACAATGAGCAGTTCTTC	CASSPSYNEQFF
TRBJ1-2	TRBD1	-	TRBV27	TGTGCCAGCAGTTTCCTCGGACAGGGAATTTATGGCTACACCTTC	CASSFLGQGIYGYTF